Shown below are 10 T cell receptor beta chains from a single sample sequenced in a study of identical twins. TCRdb itself ran the 5' RACE reads through MiXCR, one entry per CDR3 protein. The profile covers 690,000 or so distinct CDR3 sequences, with over 8.5% appearing a single time and 0.98% taken by the ten largest. The sample was also reused in another study, on yellow fever vaccine responses in identical twins.

The sequencing sample was made of PBMCs. All receptors come from a woman aged 18-29 years in good health.

Ten or more counts support this clonotype. The chain is built from TRBV5-1 and TRBJ2-4, with D possibly being TRBD2 (6 bases). The germline V and J ends were trimmed by 0 bases and 0 bases, with 10 bases remaining between them. From germline, CDR1 is SGHRS and CDR2 YFSETQ. This CDR3 comprises 16 residues. CDR3 in amino acids: CASSLDAAGAKNIQYF. Written as DNA, the CDR3 is TGCGCCAGCAGCTTGGACGCAGCGGGAGCCAAAAACATTCAGTACTTC.

The chain has TRBV2 and TRBJ2-7; D ambiguous. The V end lost 3 bases, the J end lost 3 bases, and 12 bases lay between the germline ends. The germline V gene encodes CDR1 SNHLY and CDR2 FYNNEI. CDR3 length: 14 residues. The CDR3 DNA reads as TGTGCCAGCAGTGAGGGTCAGGCATACTACGAGCAGTACTTC. This encodes CASSEGQAYYEQYF.

This clonotype came up a few times. The chain carries TRBV5-1 and TRBJ2-1; D unclear. The germline V gene has CDR1 SGHRS and CDR2 YFSETQ. V was pared by 4 bases and J by 0 bases, with 14 bases between. CDR3 length: 16 amino acids. The CDR3 sequence: CASSKLGWGSYNEQFF. The CDR3 region has the DNA TGCGCCAGCAGCAAATTGGGTTGGGGCTCCTACAATGAGCAGTTCTTC.

This clonotype has a handful of counts. This chain links TRBV3-1 with TRBJ2-1, with D hard to call. Germline loops: CDR1 LGHDT, CDR2 YNNKEL (reference sequence). Trimming took 3 bases from V and 8 from J, leaving 8 bases between them. The CDR3 covers 12 residues. DNA for the CDR3: TGTGCCAGCAGCCATGTCAAGGATGAGCAGTTCTTC. Encoded protein: CASSHVKDEQFF.

The sample holds a few counts of this clonotype. The J gene is TRBJ2-2, the V gene TRBV29-1; D uncertain. Between the trimmed V and J ends, which lost 2 bases and 5 bases, there was a span of 0 bases. Germline V lookup: CDR1 SQVTM, CDR2 ANQGSEA. There are 10 residues in the CDR3. CDR3 sequence reads: CSVETGELFF. For the CDR3, the DNA is TGCAGCGTTGAAACCGGGGAGCTGTTTTTT.

The chain employs TRBV5-1 and TRBJ2-1; 11 bases match TRBD2. Trimming at V came to 1 base and at J to 7 bases, leaving 16 bases not matched to a gene. The CDR3 spans 19 residues. The V gene's germline CDR1 is SGHRS and CDR2 YFSETQ. CDR3 amino acids: CASSLLAVIAGGALNEQFF. DNA of the CDR3: TGCGCCAGCAGCTTGCTTGCCGTTATAGCGGGGGGGGCCCTTAATGAGCAGTTCTTC.

This clonotype has only a few counts. This chain joins TRBV15 and TRBJ2-6; the D is unclear. This CDR3 has 16 amino acids. With 2 bases removed from V and 0 bases from J, the gap between germline ends came to 8 bases. CDR1 LNHNV and CDR2 YYDKDF come from the germline V gene (reference sequence). The CDR3 loop is CATSRTIGSGANVLTF. The CDR3 DNA reads as TGTGCCACCAGCAGAACCATCGGCTCTGGGGCCAACGTCCTGACTTTC.

This clonotype was picked up a small number of times. The gene calls are TRBV2 and TRBJ1-1, with D possibly being TRBD1 (6 bases). The CDR3 extends over 14 amino acids. Between the trimmed V and J ends, which lost 6 bases and 1 base, there was a span of 12 bases. Per the germline V gene, CDR1 is SNHLY and CDR2 is FYNNEI. The CDR3 bases are TGTGCCAGCAGCCAGACGGGACAGAACACTGAAGCTTTCTTT. Translated: CASSQTGQNTEAFF.

Many counts were recorded for this clonotype. This chain joins TRBV7-2 and TRBJ2-5; 11 bases map to TRBD2. V trimming: 3 bases; J trimming: 4 bases; junction bases outside the gene matches: 4. CDR1 is SGHTA, CDR2 FQGNSA, per germline. There are 15 residues in the CDR3. CDR3 loop: CASSLTSGVRETQYF. Written as DNA, the CDR3 is TGTGCCAGCAGCTTGACTAGCGGGGTGCGAGAGACCCAGTACTTC. Variable domain in full (rest from reference TRBV7-2 and TRBJ2-5): GAGVSQSPSNKVTEKGKDVELRCDPISGHTALYWYRQSLGQGLEFLIYFQGNSAPDKSGLPSDRFSAERTGGSVSTLTIQRTQQEDSAVYLCASSLTSGVRETQYFGPGTRLLVL.

The chain couples TRBV10-3 to TRBJ1-2; 8 bases are shared with TRBD1. The V gene's germline CDR1 is ENHRY and CDR2 SYGVKD. CDR3 length equals 15 residues. The V and J ends lost 2 bases and 4 bases, in that order; junction bases with no gene match: 6. CDR3 bases: TGTGCCATCAGTGAGCCGGGACAGGCATCCTATGGCTACACCTTC. It translates to CAISEPGQASYGYTF.